This entry concerns a single TCR beta chain. These data belong to a study of blood T cell repertoires in COVID-19. Study-level background: Acute and convalescent COVID-19 samples came from the United States, Italy and Spain. PBMCs, B-cell-depleted T cells, or T cells were the source of the cDNA or gDNA that made up the material.

Trimming removed 3 bases from V and 8 bases from J, with 11 bases in between. The CDR3 is 13 amino acids. Germline CDR1 WNHNN, CDR2 SYGVQD (reference sequence). Study processing details: By means of reference gene primer amplification, nucleated cell counts were estimated. TCRdb's table, derived via immunoSEQ multiplex PCR, lists solely in-frame clones and lacks some. The V and J calls and the clone size are those of that table, but D and trimming were determined from the DNA. The table has roughly 250,000 clones, more than 85% seen once; the top ten hold roughly 0.8%. This sequence joins TRBV10-1 and TRBJ2-1; a possible D gene is TRBD1 (5 bases). The material sequenced was peripheral blood. This receptor was obtained from a young man with acute or convalescent COVID-19. CDR3 DNA: TGCGCCAGCAGTGATTCCCTGGGGCATGAGCAGTTCTTC. Amino acids: CASSDSLGHEQFF.